A single sample is the source of the 12 T cell receptor beta chains below, sequenced in a study of Graves' ophthalmopathy and Graves' hyperthyroidism. The TCR beta CDR3 regions underwent amplification from RNA transcripts. First-round RT-PCR employed HTBI primers, with a second-round multiplex PCR after it. Each CDR3 protein gets one entry after TCRdb re-called the multiplex PCR reads with MiXCR. The sample contains nearly 400,000 distinct CDR3 sequences, 15% to 20% of which appear only once. Sequencing was done on a sample of peripheral blood. These receptors originate from a woman aged 18-29 years with Graves' ophthalmopathy.

The chain has TRBV11-2 and TRBJ1-2, with D hard to call. The CDR3 is 14 amino acids. V was cut by 5 bases and J by 2 bases, with 12 bases left in between. The germline V gene encodes CDR1 SGHAT and CDR2 FQNNGV. The CDR3 protein is CASSLSGPNYGYTF. CDR3 nucleotide sequence: TGTGCCAGCAGCCTATCCGGACCGAACTATGGCTACACCTTC.

This clonotype was counted many times. The rearrangement joins TRBV25-1 to TRBJ2-2; D is unresolved. CDR3 size: 20 residues. CDR1 is MGHDK and CDR2 is SYGVNS in the germline V gene. V was shortened by 7 bases and J by 5 bases, with 32 bases between the two germline ends. DNA for the CDR3: TGTGCCAGCACCCTTTTGGCCCCCATTCGAGGTTCGATGACGACCGGGGAGCTGTTTTTT. Translation: CASTLLAPIRGSMTTGELFF.

This clonotype was counted ten times or more. Since a much larger clone is just one base distant, this may be a read error. The J gene is TRBJ1-5, the V gene TRBV6-1, with D hard to call. The V end lost 3 bases, the J end lost 5 bases, and 5 bases lay between the germline ends. In germline, CDR1 is MNHNS, CDR2 SASEGT. The CDR3 is made up of 12 amino acids. CDR3 loop: CASSEGYQPQHF. Here the CDR3 DNA reads TGTGCCAGCAGTGAGGGCTATCAGCCCCAGCATTTT.

This clonotype occurred many times. The rearrangement uses TRBV27 and TRBJ2-5; TRBD1 aligns across 7 bases. CDR1 and CDR2 from the germline V gene are MNHEY and SMNVEV (reference sequence). The CDR3 is made up of 17 amino acids. Trimming cost V 6 bases and J 3 bases; bases outside gene matches: 16. The CDR3 DNA reads TGTGCCAGCAGAGGGGGCCCGATAGAGCGCCCCAAAGAGACCCAGTACTTC. Protein: CASRGGPIERPKETQYF.

This clonotype was observed many times. The chain carries TRBV6-4 and TRBJ2-6, with TRBD1 matching over 11 bases. V lost 2 bases to trimming and J lost 0 bases; unmatched junction nucleotides: 0. This CDR3 region has 17 residues. Germline-derived CDR1 and CDR2 are MRHNA and SNTAGT. The CDR3 sequence: CASSDGTGGSGANVLTF. The CDR3 DNA sequence: TGTGCCAGCAGTGACGGGACAGGGGGCTCTGGGGCCAACGTCCTGACTTTC.

V usage is TRBV25-1 and J usage is TRBJ1-2; 9 nucleotides align to TRBD1. Germline V lookup: CDR1 MGHDK, CDR2 SYGVNS. The CDR3 has 14 residues. V was clipped by 4 bases and J by 8 bases; unmatched bases: 8. As DNA, the CDR3 is TGTGCCAGCAGTGGTACTACAGGGGGCAAAGGCTACACCTTC. Amino acids: CASSGTTGGKGYTF.

This clonotype showed up many times. This sequence joins TRBV4-2 and TRBJ1-2; no clear D gene. Germline CDR1 and CDR2: LGHNA and YNFKEQ. The CDR3 length is 18 residues. The V gene lost 0 bases and the J gene lost 5 bases, with 22 bases spanning the gap. The CDR3 region has the DNA TGTGCCAGCAGCCAAGATCGGGATTCGCCCACCAAGTTATATGGCTACACCTTC. Its translation is CASSQDRDSPTKLYGYTF.

This clonotype was counted at least ten times. CDR3 amino acids: CASSLKGLAGNFEQYF. DNA of the CDR3: TGTGCCAGCAGCTTAAAGGGACTAGCGGGGAATTTCGAGCAGTACTTC. The V gene is TRBV7-6, the J gene TRBJ2-7; 13 bases fit TRBD2. The V and J ends lost 2 bases and 6 bases, in that order; junction bases with no gene match: 7. Germline loops: CDR1 SGHVS, CDR2 FNYEAQ. CDR3 length: 16 residues.

This clonotype was seen many times. The chain has TRBV14 and TRBJ1-5; perhaps TRBD1 as D (5 bases). The germline gives CDR1 SGHDN, CDR2 FVKESK. V was cut by 4 bases and J by 7 bases, with 17 bases left in between. CDR3 length equals 15 residues. CDR3 in amino acids: CASSRLWVGVQPQHF. CDR3 DNA sequence: TGTGCCAGCAGCCGACTGTGGGTAGGGGTGCAGCCCCAGCATTTT.

This clonotype was recorded many times. V is TRBV4-1 and J is TRBJ2-7; D ambiguous. The CDR3 runs to 13 residues. The germline V gene encodes CDR1 MGHRA and CDR2 YSYEKL. V was shortened by 2 bases and J by 3 bases, with 8 bases between the two germline ends. The CDR3 sequence: CASSQRVYYEQYF. In nucleotides, the CDR3 is TGCGCCAGCAGCCAAAGGGTGTACTACGAGCAGTACTTC.

In this sample, this clonotype turned up many times. An end of the junction differs from the germline gene, which may be a read error. The chain combines TRBV30 with TRBJ2-7, with 9 bases aligning to TRBD1. Germline values: CDR1 GTSNPN, CDR2 SVGIG (reference sequence). This CDR3 has 15 amino acids. CDR3 residues: CAWSVGTGRSSEQYF. For the CDR3, the DNA is TGTGCCTGGAGTGTAGGGACAGGGCGCTCCTCCGAGCAGTACTTC.

This clonotype was seen repeatedly, ten times or more. This chain uses TRBV10-3 with TRBJ1-1, with 8 bases aligning to TRBD1. The V gene's germline CDR1 is ENHRY and CDR2 SYGVKD. The CDR3 runs 13 residues. The V segment lost 6 bases and the J segment 7 bases; nucleotides outside the gene matches: 7. Here the CDR3 reads CAIRTDRGGEAFF. CDR3 DNA sequence: TGTGCCATCAGGACCGACAGGGGCGGTGAAGCTTTCTTT.